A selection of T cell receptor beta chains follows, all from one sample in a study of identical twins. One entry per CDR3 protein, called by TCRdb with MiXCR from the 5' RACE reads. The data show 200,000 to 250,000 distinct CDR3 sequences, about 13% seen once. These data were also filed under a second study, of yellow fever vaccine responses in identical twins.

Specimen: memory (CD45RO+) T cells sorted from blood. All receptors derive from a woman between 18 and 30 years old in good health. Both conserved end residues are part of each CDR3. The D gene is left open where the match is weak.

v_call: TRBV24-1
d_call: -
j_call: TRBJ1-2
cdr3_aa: CATSEQGGGYGYTF

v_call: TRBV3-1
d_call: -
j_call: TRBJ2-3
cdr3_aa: CASSQEELEATDTQYF

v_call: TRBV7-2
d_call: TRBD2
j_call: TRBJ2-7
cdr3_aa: CASSLEGTSGAYEQYF

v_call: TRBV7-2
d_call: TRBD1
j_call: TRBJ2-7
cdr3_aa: CASSTGQGLYEQYF

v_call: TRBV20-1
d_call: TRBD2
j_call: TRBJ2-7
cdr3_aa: CSASRLAGVTYEQYF

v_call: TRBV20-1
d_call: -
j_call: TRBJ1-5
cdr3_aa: CSARDFSNRDNQPQHF

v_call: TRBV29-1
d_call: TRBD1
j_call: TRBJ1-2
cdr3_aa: CSGSTGTGVGYTF

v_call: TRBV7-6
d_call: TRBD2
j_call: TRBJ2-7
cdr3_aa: CASSLGGSSGPYEQYF

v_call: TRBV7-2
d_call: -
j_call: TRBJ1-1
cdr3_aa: CASSLGGVNTEAFF

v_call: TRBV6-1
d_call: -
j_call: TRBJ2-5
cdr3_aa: CASRKLANETQYF

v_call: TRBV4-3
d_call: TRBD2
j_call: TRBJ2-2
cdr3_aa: CASSLRSGRANTGELFF

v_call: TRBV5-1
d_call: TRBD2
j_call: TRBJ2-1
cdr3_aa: CASRSGTSTNEQFF

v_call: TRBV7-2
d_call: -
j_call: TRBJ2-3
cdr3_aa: CASSPRGGSSTDTQYF

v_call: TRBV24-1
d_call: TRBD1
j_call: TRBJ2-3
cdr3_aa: CATSDGGQDSRGDTQYF

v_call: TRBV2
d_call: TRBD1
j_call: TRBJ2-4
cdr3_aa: CASGGTVLAKNIQYF

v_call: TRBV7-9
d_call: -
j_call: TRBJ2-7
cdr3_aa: CASSFERRGNEQYF